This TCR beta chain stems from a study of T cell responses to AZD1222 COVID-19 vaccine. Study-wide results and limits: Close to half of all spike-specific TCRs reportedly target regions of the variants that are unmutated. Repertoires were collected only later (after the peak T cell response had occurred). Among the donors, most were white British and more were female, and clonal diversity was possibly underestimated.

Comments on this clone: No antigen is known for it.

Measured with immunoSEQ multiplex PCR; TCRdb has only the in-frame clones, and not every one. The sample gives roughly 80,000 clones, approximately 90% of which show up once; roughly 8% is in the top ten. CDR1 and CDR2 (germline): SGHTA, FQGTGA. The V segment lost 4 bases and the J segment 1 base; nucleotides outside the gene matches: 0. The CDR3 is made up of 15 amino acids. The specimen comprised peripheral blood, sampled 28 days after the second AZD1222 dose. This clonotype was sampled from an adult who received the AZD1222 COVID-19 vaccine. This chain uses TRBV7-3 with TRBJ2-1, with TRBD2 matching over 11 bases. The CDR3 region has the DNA TGTGCCAGCAGCTCTAGCGGGAGGTCCTACAATGAGCAGTTCTTC. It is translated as CASSSSGRSYNEQFF. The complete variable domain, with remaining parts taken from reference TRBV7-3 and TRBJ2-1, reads GAGVSQTPSNKVTEKGKYVELRCDPISGHTALYWYRQSLGQGPEFLIYFQGTGAADDSGLPNDRFFAVRPEGSVSTLKIQRTERGDSAVYLCASSSSGRSYNEQFFGPGTRLTVL.